The present T cell receptor (beta chain) was sequenced within a study of blood T cell repertoires in COVID-19. Study details: The samples span acute and convalescent COVID-19 from the United States, Italy and Spain. From T cells, B-cell-depleted T cells, or PBMCs came the material, which was cDNA or gDNA.

Original processing methods: Amplified reference gene primers provided the basis for estimating nucleated cell counts. The assay was immunoSEQ multiplex PCR, and TCRdb's table has in-frame clones only and misses some. That table supplies the V and J calls and clone size; D and trimming were determined from the DNA. The sample contains roughly 74,000 clones, 80% to 90% of which appear only once. The germline gives CDR1 MNHEY, CDR2 SMNVEV (reference sequence). This CDR3 has 14 amino acids. Trimming removed 8 bases at V and 4 bases at J, with 12 bases between. This clonotype was obtained from a man aged 65 to 79 with acute or convalescent COVID-19. Sample: peripheral blood. The V call is TRBV27, the J call TRBJ2-6; D gene unclear. CDR3 bases: TGTGCCAGCGGATGGGCTCTGGGGGCCAACGTCCTGACTTTC. As protein: CASGWALGANVLTF. Supplemented by reference TRBV27 and TRBJ2-6, the full variable domain reads EAQVTQNPRYLITVTGKKLTVTCSQNMNHEYMSWYRQDPGLGLRQIYYSMNVEVTDKGDVPEGYKVSRKEKRNFPLILESPSPNQTSLYFCASGWALGANVLTFGAGSRLTVL.